Sequencing of this T cell receptor beta chain was carried out in a study of regulatory T cells in long-lasting Graves disease. Study-wide results and limits: Whereas new patients shared 966 public clonotypes, persistent patients shared more, at under 3,500.

For TCR beta, libraries came from iRepertoire HTBI primers and Arm-PCR of CDR3 regions. TCRdb reanalysed the multiplex PCR reads using MiXCR and keeps one entry per CDR3 protein. The data contain 200,000 to 250,000 distinct CDR3 sequences, less than 20% of them singletons. Specified time point: newly diagnosed GD, antithyroid drugs for less than 3 months. Preparation of the TCR library used RNA extracted from PBMCs. V gave up 2 bases and J gave up 9 bases; unmatched junction bases: 4. CDR3 length equals 12 residues. CDR1 and CDR2 (germline): GTSNPN, SVGIG (reference sequence). This clonotype was counted many times. Antigen unknown. These sequences were also reported in another study, on T cells in Graves' hyperthyroidism and ophthalmopathy.

Sequences were derived from peripheral blood mononuclear cells (PBMCs), sampled at new diagnosis, from a patient treated with antithyroid drugs. The rearrangement links TRBV30 to TRBJ2-1; 7 nucleotides match TRBD2. The source is a woman in her 30s with Graves disease. CDR3 sequence: CAWSRGGVEQFF. The CDR3 DNA reads TGTGCCTGGAGTCGGGGAGGGGTTGAGCAGTTCTTC.